Detailed here is one T cell receptor (beta chain). What it binds is unknown. This entry comes from a study of T cell responses to AZD1222 COVID-19 vaccine. Study-wide points: At study baseline, merely roughly 6 AZD1222 recipients were seropositive.

V lost 5 bases, J lost 0 bases, and 10 bases lay in between. Germline V lookup: CDR1 SGHTA, CDR2 FQGTGA. The CDR3 loop spans 14 amino acids. Some clones are missing from TCRdb's copy, which holds only in-frame ones; the method was immunoSEQ multiplex PCR. The data hold approximately 130,000 clones, with 93% observed a single time. Sequences were derived from peripheral blood, sampled on day 0 of AZD1222 vaccination. The sequence was obtained from an adult in good health. This chain connects TRBV7-3 to TRBJ1-1; TRBD1 is a possible D gene (6 bases). As DNA, the CDR3 is TGTGCCAGCAGCCCGGACAGAATGAACACTGAAGCTTTCTTT. Protein sequence: CASSPDRMNTEAFF.